This T cell receptor (beta chain) was sequenced in a study of beta chain features in type 1 diabetes. The sample holds a few counts of this clone. CDR3 size: 17 residues. CDR1 and CDR2 (germline): MNHEY, SMNVEV (reference sequence). V was pared by 2 bases and J by 4 bases, with 15 bases between. Sequencing targeted expressed TCRB transcripts, as all isolated RNA had been reverse transcribed. Method: immunoSEQ multiplex PCR; TCRdb's copy keeps in-frame clones and lacks some. The data contain 350,000 to 450,000 clones, roughly 16% of them singletons. The V gene is TRBV27, the J gene TRBJ2-6, with a weak D call TRBD2 (7 bases). The TCR was taken from a woman younger than 30 in good health. Sequenced: naive CD4+ T cells from blood. Here the CDR3 reads CASSLIGGQSGANVLTF. In nucleotides, the CDR3 is TGTGCCAGCAGTTTAATCGGGGGGCAATCCGGGGCCAACGTCCTGACTTTC.